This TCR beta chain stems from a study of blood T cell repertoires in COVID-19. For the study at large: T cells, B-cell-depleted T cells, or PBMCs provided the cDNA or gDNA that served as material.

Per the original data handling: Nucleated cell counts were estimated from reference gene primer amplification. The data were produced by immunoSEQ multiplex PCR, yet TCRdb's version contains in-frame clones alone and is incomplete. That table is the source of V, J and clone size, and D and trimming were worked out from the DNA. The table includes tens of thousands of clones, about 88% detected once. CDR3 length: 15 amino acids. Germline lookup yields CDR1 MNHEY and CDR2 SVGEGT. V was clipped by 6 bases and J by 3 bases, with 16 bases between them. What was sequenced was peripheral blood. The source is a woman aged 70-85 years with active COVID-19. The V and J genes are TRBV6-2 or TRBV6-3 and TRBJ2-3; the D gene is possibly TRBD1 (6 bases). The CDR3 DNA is TGTGCCAGCAGCATAGGACAGATACTTACAGATACGCAGTATTTT. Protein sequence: CASSIGQILTDTQYF.